This T cell receptor beta chain was sequenced in a study of blood T cell repertoires in COVID-19. The CDR3 loop spans 13 amino acids. Per the germline V gene, CDR1 is SGHVS and CDR2 is FQNEAQ. The germline V and J ends were trimmed by 4 bases and 0 bases, with 4 bases remaining between them. Assignment of participants to cohorts was predicated upon participant-reported clinical history. Per the original data handling: Estimation of nucleated cell counts was performed using reference gene primer amplification. Sequenced by immunoSEQ multiplex PCR; TCRdb stores in-frame clones only, minus some. The DNA gave D and trimming, while V, J and clone size come from that table. In the table there are 120,000 to 150,000 clones, around four fifths of which are singletons.

Specimen: PBMCs or T cells enriched from blood (not recorded which). The receptor was isolated from a woman aged 40 to 50 who had recovered from COVID-19. The V gene is TRBV7-8, the J gene TRBJ2-1, with D hard to call. The CDR3 protein is CASSSRSYNEQFF. The CDR3 coding sequence is TGTGCCAGCAGCTCCCGCTCCTACAATGAGCAGTTCTTC. Drawing the rest from reference TRBV7-8 and TRBJ2-1, the complete variable domain is GAGVSQSPRYKVAKRGQDVALRCDPISGHVSLFWYQQALGQGPEFLTYFQNEAQLDKSGLPSDRFFAERPEGSVSTLKIQRTQQEDSAVYLCASSSRSYNEQFFGPGTRLTVL.